This T cell receptor (beta chain) was profiled in a study of blood T cell repertoires in COVID-19. Study-wide background: COVID-19 samples, acute and convalescent, were from the United States, Italy and Spain.

Original processing notes: How many nucleated cells were present was estimated from reference gene primer amplification. Assay used: immunoSEQ multiplex PCR; TCRdb lists only in-frame clones, some missing. The V and J calls and clone size were taken over from that table, and D and trimming were inferred from the DNA. The data hold approximately 31,000 clones, with about 90% observed a single time. CDR1 KGHSH and CDR2 LQKENI come from the germline V gene. Trimming took 3 bases from V and 7 from J; bases not matched to a gene: 7. The CDR3 spans 16 residues. The chain uses TRBV18 and TRBJ2-2, with 11 bases lining up with TRBD1. This clonotype was obtained from a man in his 60s with active COVID-19. Sample: peripheral blood. The DNA for the CDR3 is TGTGCCAGCTCACCCCTAGGACAGGGGGCCGGCGGGGAGCTGTTTTTT. Its protein product is CASSPLGQGAGGELFF.